The rows below give T cell receptor beta chains drawn from one sample of a study of radiotherapy plus CTLA-4 blockade in lung cancer. Assay used: immunoSEQ multiplex PCR; TCRdb lists only in-frame clones, some missing. The sample carries about 48,000 clones, 80% to 85% recorded once. The sequenced sample was peripheral blood, obtained from a patient treated with radiotherapy plus ipilimumab. The receptor set was obtained from a human donor with non-small cell lung cancer who had stable disease on radiotherapy plus ipilimumab. Each CDR3 is given without its conserved first and last residue. Fields, in order: V gene, clone size, CDR3 protein. The listing skips clone size in some rows; elsewhere it reads once, few, many or a size class.

v_call: TRBV11-1
clone_size: once
cdr3_aa: ASSVSLQGTEAF

v_call: TRBV27
clone_size: NA
cdr3_aa: ASKGRVSGANVLT

v_call: TRBV4-2
clone_size: NA
cdr3_aa: ASSQVRFSGNTDTQY

v_call: TRBV5-6
clone_size: NA
cdr3_aa: ASSIQGIRNTIY

v_call: TRBV7-3
clone_size: NA
cdr3_aa: ASSLTPQGWTEQF

v_call: TRBV13
clone_size: NA
cdr3_aa: ASSNLAGGSSYNEQF

v_call: TRBV27
clone_size: NA
cdr3_aa: ASSLSGQRGSYEQY

v_call: TRBV5-1
clone_size: NA
cdr3_aa: ASSPAGPRNEQF

v_call: TRBV5-1
clone_size: few
cdr3_aa: ASSSGQPTISGANVLT

v_call: TRBV4-3
clone_size: NA
cdr3_aa: ASSQGPGFQETQY

v_call: TRBV19
clone_size: NA
cdr3_aa: ASSISQNEKLF

v_call: TRBV2
clone_size: NA
cdr3_aa: ASSATGDGAYEQY

v_call: TRBV7-2
clone_size: once
cdr3_aa: ASSLDQDYGYT

v_call: TRBV28
clone_size: NA
cdr3_aa: ASSLFPISQANYGYT

v_call: TRBV19
clone_size: NA
cdr3_aa: ASSRVTSGKWNEQF

v_call: TRBV5-1
clone_size: NA
cdr3_aa: ASSLEGGVEKLF

v_call: TRBV11-2
clone_size: once
cdr3_aa: ASSRGLAADEQF

v_call: TRBV28
clone_size: once
cdr3_aa: ASSSRDRVNQPQH

v_call: TRBV15
clone_size: NA
cdr3_aa: ATSWGLTSSGNTIY

v_call: TRBV5-1
clone_size: NA
cdr3_aa: ASSLELSAGGGETQY

v_call: TRBV7-2
clone_size: NA
cdr3_aa: ASSPRVTILTAEQY

v_call: TRBV6-5
clone_size: NA
cdr3_aa: ASSYFSGTGSGYT

v_call: TRBV14
clone_size: NA
cdr3_aa: ASSQDTRRVSEKLF

v_call: TRBV5-1
clone_size: NA
cdr3_aa: ASSLGPQTGNTIY

v_call: TRBV28
clone_size: NA
cdr3_aa: ASSFPTGGEGEQY

v_call: TRBV5-1
clone_size: NA
cdr3_aa: ASSLLPSGSYEQY

v_call: TRBV4-1
clone_size: NA
cdr3_aa: ASSQVSPGQPNYGYT

v_call: TRBV10-3
clone_size: NA
cdr3_aa: AITPGEGGDNEQF

v_call: TRBV28
clone_size: NA
cdr3_aa: ASSFSGLAGDEQF

v_call: TRBV28
clone_size: NA
cdr3_aa: ASSSDSLDDYEQY

v_call: TRBV18
clone_size: NA
cdr3_aa: ASSPLAGENYGYT